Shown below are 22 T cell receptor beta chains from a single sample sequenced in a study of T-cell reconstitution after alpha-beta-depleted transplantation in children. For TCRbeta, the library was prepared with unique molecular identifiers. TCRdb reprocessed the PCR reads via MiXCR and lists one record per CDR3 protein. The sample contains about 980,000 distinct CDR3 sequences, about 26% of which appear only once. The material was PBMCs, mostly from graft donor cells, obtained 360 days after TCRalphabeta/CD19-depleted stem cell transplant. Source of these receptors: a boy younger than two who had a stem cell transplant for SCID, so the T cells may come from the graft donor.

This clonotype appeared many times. The DNA of the CDR3 is TGTGCCAGCAGCTCCCAGCCAGGGGGTGAGCAGTTCTTC. Translation: CASSSQPGGEQFF. V gene TRBV7-9 combines with J gene TRBJ2-1; 7 bases align to TRBD1. Trimming took 4 bases from V and 9 from J; bases not matched to a gene: 6. CDR3 size: 13 residues. Germline-derived CDR1 and CDR2 are SEHNR and FQNEAQ (reference sequence).

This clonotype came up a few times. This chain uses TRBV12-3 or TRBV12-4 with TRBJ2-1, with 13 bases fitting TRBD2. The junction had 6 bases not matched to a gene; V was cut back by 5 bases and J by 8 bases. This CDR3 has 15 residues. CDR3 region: CASSPGTSGIYEQFF. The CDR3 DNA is TGTGCCAGCAGTCCCGGGACTAGCGGGATTTATGAGCAGTTCTTC.

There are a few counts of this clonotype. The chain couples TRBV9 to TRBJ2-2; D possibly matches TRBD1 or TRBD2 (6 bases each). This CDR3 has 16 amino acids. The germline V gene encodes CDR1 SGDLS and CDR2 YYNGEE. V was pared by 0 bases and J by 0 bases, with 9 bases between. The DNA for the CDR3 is TGTGCCAGCAGCGTAGGAAGGGGGGCGAACACCGGGGAGCTGTTTTTT. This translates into CASSVGRGANTGELFF.

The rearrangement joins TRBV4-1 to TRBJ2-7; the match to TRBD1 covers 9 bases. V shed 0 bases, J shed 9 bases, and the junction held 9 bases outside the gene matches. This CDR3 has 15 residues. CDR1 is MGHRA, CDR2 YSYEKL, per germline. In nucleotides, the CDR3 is TGCGCCAGCAGCCAAGATGGGACAGGGTGGTCCACGCAGTACTTC. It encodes CASSQDGTGWSTQYF.

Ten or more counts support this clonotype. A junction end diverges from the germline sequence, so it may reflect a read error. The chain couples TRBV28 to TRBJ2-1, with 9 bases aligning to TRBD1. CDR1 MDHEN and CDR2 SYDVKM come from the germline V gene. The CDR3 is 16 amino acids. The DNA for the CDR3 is TGCGCCAGCAGCTTAACCGGGACAGGGTCCTACAATGAGCAGTTCTTC. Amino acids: CASSLTGTGSYNEQFF.

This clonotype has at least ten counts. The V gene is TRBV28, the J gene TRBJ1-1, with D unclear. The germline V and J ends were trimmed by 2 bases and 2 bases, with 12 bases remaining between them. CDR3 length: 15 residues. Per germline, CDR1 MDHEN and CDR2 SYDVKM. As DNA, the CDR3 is TGTGCCAGCAGTTTAGAGGCGGGGATCAACACTGAAGCTTTCTTT. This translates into CASSLEAGINTEAFF.

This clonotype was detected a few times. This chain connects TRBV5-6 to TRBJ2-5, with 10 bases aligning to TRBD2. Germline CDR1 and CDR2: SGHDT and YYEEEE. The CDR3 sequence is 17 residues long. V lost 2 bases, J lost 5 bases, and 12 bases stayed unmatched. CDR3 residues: CASSFGSGGPIIETQYF. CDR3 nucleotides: TGTGCCAGCAGCTTCGGTAGCGGGGGGCCTATTATCGAGACCCAGTACTTC.

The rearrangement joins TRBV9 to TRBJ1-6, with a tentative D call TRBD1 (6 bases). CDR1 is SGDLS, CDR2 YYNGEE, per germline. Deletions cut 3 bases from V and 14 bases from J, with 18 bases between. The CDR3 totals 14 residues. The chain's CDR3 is CASSETGSSASLHF. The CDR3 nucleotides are TGTGCCAGCAGCGAAACAGGGAGTTCGGCTTCCCTCCACTTT.

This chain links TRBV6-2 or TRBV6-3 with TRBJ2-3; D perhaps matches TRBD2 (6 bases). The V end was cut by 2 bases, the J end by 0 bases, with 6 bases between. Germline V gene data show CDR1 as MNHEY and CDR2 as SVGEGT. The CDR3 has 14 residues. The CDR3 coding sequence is TGTGCCAGCAGTTACCGGGGGAGCACAGATACGCAGTATTTT. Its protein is CASSYRGSTDTQYF.

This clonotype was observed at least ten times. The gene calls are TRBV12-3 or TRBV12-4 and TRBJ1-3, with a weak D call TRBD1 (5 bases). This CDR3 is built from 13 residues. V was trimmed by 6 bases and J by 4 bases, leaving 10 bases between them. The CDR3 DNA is TGTGCCAGCAGACCGGACAAGGGAAACACCATATATTTT. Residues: CASRPDKGNTIYF.

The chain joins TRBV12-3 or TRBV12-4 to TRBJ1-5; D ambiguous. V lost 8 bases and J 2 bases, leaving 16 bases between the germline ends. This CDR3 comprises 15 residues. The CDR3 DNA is TGTGCCAGCTCCCGTGGGAGGGAGGGCAATCAGCCCCAGCATTTT. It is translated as CASSRGREGNQPQHF.

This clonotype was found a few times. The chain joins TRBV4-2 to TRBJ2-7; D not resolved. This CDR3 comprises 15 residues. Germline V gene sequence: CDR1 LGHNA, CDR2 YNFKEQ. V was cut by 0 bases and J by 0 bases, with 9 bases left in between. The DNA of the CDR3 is TGTGCCAGCAGCCAAGAGTGGGCCTACTCCTACGAGCAGTACTTC. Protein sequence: CASSQEWAYSYEQYF.

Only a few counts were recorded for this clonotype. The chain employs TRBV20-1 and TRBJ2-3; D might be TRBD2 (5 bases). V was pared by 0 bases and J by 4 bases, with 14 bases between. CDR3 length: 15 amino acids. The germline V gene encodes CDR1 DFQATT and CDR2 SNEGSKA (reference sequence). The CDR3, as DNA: TGCAGTGCTAGAGACCGGTGGGAGAGGCCAGATACGCAGTATTTT. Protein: CSARDRWERPDTQYF.

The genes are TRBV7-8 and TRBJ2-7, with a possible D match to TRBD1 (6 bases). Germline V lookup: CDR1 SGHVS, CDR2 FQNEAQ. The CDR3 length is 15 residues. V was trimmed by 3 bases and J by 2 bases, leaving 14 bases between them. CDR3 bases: TGTGCCAGCAGCTTCCCAGCGACAGGAACCTACGAGCAGTACTTC. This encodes CASSFPATGTYEQYF.

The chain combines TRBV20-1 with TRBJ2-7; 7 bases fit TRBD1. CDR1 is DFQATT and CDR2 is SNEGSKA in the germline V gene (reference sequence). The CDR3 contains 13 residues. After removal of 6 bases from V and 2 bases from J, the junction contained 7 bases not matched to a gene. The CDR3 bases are TGCAGTGCAGGCCTCGGGACAGCCTACGAGCAGTACTTC. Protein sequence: CSAGLGTAYEQYF.

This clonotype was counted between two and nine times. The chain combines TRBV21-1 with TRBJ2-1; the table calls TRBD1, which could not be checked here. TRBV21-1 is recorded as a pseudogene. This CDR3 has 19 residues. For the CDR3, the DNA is TGTGCCAGCGAGTTGACAAACCGGGACAGACTCATGTATACCCATGAGCAGTTCTTC. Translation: CASELTNRDRLMYTHEQFF.

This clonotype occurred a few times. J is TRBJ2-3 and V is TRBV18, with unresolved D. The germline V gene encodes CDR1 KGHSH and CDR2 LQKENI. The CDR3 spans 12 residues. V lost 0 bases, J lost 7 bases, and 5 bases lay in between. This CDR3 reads CASSPPNYTQYF. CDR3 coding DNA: TGTGCCAGCTCACCACCGAACTATACGCAGTATTTT.

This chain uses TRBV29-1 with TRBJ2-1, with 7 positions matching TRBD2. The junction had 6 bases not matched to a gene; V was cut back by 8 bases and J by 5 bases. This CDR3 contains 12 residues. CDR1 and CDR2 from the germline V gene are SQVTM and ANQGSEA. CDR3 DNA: TGCAGCTTCCGACGGGGGGACAATGAGCAGTTCTTC. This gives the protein CSFRRGDNEQFF.

The CDR3 DNA reads TGTGCCAGCAGGCCAGGGGGCGCGGATGAAAAACTGTTTTTT. Residues: CASRPGGADEKLFF. This chain uses TRBV6-1 with TRBJ1-4; 8 nucleotides line up with TRBD1. Looked up from germline, CDR1 is MNHNS and CDR2 is SASEGT. The J segment lost 6 bases and the V segment lost 6 bases, leaving 6 bases of the junction unmatched. CDR3 size: 14 residues.

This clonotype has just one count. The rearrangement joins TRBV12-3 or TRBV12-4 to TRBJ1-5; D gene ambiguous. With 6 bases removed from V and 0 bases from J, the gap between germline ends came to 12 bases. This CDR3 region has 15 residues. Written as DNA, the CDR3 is TGTGCCAGCAGCATGGCAGGCCATAGCAATCAGCCCCAGCATTTT. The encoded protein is CASSMAGHSNQPQHF.

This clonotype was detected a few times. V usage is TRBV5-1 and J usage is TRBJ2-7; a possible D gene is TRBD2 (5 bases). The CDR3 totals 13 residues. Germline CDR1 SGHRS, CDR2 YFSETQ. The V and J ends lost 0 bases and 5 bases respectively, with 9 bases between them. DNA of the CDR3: TGCGCCAGCAGCTTGGTAGGACTCCACGAGCAGTACTTC. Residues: CASSLVGLHEQYF.

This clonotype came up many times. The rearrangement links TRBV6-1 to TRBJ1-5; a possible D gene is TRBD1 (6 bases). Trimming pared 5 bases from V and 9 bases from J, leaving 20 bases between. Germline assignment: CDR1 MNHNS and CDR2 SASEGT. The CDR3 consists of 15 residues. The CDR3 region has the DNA TGTGCCAGCAGTCCGACCGGACAGCTGGCTTTGCCCCAGCATTTT. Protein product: CASSPTGQLALPQHF.